Presented here are 27 T cell receptor beta chains from one specimen sequenced in a study of cytomegalovirus exposure and HLA in healthy donors. The PCR used 60 Vbeta and 13 Jbeta primers. The table came from immunoSEQ multiplex PCR; TCRdb's copy has only in-frame clones and leaves some out. The sample records around 200,000 clones, more than 65% being singletons. Specimen: PBMCs. The receptors originated from a girl aged 2-10 years in good health and CMV-seropositive.

This clone was found a few times. V is TRBV6-5 and J is TRBJ1-2, with 7 bases aligning to TRBD1. The CDR3 totals 15 residues. CDR1 MNHEY and CDR2 SVGAGI come from the germline V gene. Trimming took 0 bases from V and 4 from J; bases not matched to a gene: 5. CDR3 DNA: TGTGCCAGCAGTTACTCGAACAGGGGTAGCTATGGCTACACCTTC. This codes for CASSYSNRGSYGYTF.

This clone was counted once. V is TRBV19 and J is TRBJ2-7; 8 bases align to TRBD1. V was clipped by 3 bases and J by 6 bases; unmatched bases: 1. The CDR3 runs to 12 residues. CDR1 LNHDA and CDR2 SQIVND come from the germline V gene (reference sequence). DNA for the CDR3: TGTGCCAGTAGTATCGGACAGGGCGAGCAGTACTTC. This encodes CASSIGQGEQYF. Based on the CDR3 plus reference TRBV19 and TRBJ2-7, the full variable domain is DGGITQSPKYLFRKEGQNVTLSCEQNLNHDAMYWYRQDPGQGLRLIYYSQIVNDFQKGDIAEGYSVSREKKESFPLTVTSAQKNPTAFYLCASSIGQGEQYFGPGTRLTVT.

This clone showed up just once. The V and J genes are TRBV6-5 and TRBJ2-3; D is perhaps TRBD2 (5 bases). Germline V gene sequence: CDR1 MNHEY, CDR2 SVGAGI. Trimming removed 5 bases from V and 7 bases from J, with 13 bases in between. The CDR3 contains 13 residues. CDR3: CASSRLGVNTQYF. In DNA form, the CDR3 reads TGTGCCAGCAGTCGTCTCGGGGTTAATACGCAGTATTTT.

The chain links TRBV6-1 to TRBJ2-1; 8 bases line up with TRBD2. The CDR3 length is 14 residues. With V trimmed by 8 bases and J by 3 bases, 6 bases remained unmatched. Germline lookup yields CDR1 MNHNS and CDR2 SASEGT. CDR3 DNA sequence: TGTGCCAGCCTTAAAGCGGGGGACTACAATGAGCAGTTCTTC. Amino acid sequence: CASLKAGDYNEQFF.

This clone was counted only a few times. V gene TRBV5-6 combines with J gene TRBJ2-7; tentatively, D is TRBD2 (5 bases). Germline V gene data show CDR1 as SGHDT and CDR2 as YYEEEE. CDR3 size: 13 residues. V lost 3 bases, J lost 5 bases, and 12 bases lay in between. The CDR3 region has the DNA TGTGCCAGCAGCTGGTCTCCGACTAACGAGCAGTACTTC. Its translation is CASSWSPTNEQYF.

CDR3: CATSTSGNTIYF. The CDR3 nucleotides read TGTGCCACCAGCACATCTGGAAACACCATATATTTT. V and J are TRBV15 and TRBJ1-3; D unresolved. Trimming took 4 bases from V and 1 from J, leaving 2 bases between them. The CDR3 length is 12 residues. Germline V gives CDR1 LNHNV, CDR2 YYDKDF (reference sequence).

The genes are TRBV11-3 and TRBJ2-5, with D tentatively TRBD1 (5 bases). Germline CDR1 SGHNT, CDR2 YENEEA. Trimming removed 1 base from V and 1 base from J, with 13 bases in between. The CDR3 runs 16 residues. CDR3 nucleotides: TGTGCCAGCAGCTTAGTTCAACAGGCTCCCCAAGAGACCCAGTACTTC. It yields the protein CASSLVQQAPQETQYF.

The V and J genes are TRBV6-5 and TRBJ1-4; TRBD1 might be the D (6 bases). Per germline, CDR1 MNHEY and CDR2 SVGAGI. The ends were cut back, 5 bases at V and 5 bases at J, with 12 bases in the middle. The CDR3 length is 14 residues. The CDR3 DNA reads TGTGCCAGCAGTACAGGGTTTACCAATGAAAAACTGTTTTTT. Translating gives CASSTGFTNEKLFF.

The rearrangement links TRBV4-1 to TRBJ1-5; D gene unclear. Trimming took 4 bases from V and 0 from J, leaving 16 bases between them. The CDR3 has 17 amino acids. Germline V gene data show CDR1 as MGHRA and CDR2 as YSYEKL. The CDR3 DNA follows: TGCGCCAGCAGCCGTTACGAGGGCGGGAATAGCAATCAGCCCCAGCATTTT. It encodes CASSRYEGGNSNQPQHF.

CDR3 sequence reads: CASSVGGLEQFF. For the CDR3, the DNA is TGTGCCAGCAGCGTGGGGGGACTTGAGCAGTTCTTC. The chain links TRBV5-4 to TRBJ2-1, with D tentatively TRBD2 (6 bases). Germline CDR1 reads SGHNT; CDR2 reads YYREEE (reference sequence). The CDR3 runs to 12 residues. The V gene lost 4 bases and the J gene lost 9 bases, with 11 bases spanning the gap.

This clone was observed once. V and J are TRBV28 and TRBJ2-3, with 10 bases fitting TRBD2. Unmatched junction bases numbered 5, after V lost 5 bases and J lost 3 bases. The CDR3 is 15 amino acids. The germline V gene has CDR1 MDHEN and CDR2 SYDVKM. In DNA form, the CDR3 reads TGTGCCAGCAGTCGGCTAGCGGGAGCGACAGATACGCAGTATTTT. The encoded protein is CASSRLAGATDTQYF. Looking up the rest from reference TRBV28 and TRBJ2-3 gives the full variable domain: DVKVTQSSRYLVKRTGEKVFLECVQDMDHENMFWYRQDPGLGLRLIYFSYDVKMKEKGDIPEGYSVSREKKERFSLILESASTNQTSMYLCASSRLAGATDTQYFGPGTRLTVL.

The V and J genes are TRBV29-1 and TRBJ2-1, with 9 nucleotides matching TRBD1. The CDR3 has 14 amino acids. Germline trimming cut 7 bases from V and 5 bases from J; bases unmatched to any gene: 9. Germline V gene lookup returns CDR1 SQVTM and CDR2 ANQGSEA. This CDR3 reads CSAAGDRENNEQFF. The CDR3 DNA follows: TGCAGCGCTGCGGGGGACAGGGAAAACAATGAGCAGTTCTTC.

This chain links TRBV5-1 with TRBJ2-7; no firm D call. CDR3 size: 15 residues. Germline values: CDR1 SGHRS, CDR2 YFSETQ. V lost 4 bases, J lost 2 bases, and 16 bases lay in between. In nucleotides, the CDR3 is TGCGCCAGCAGCCCGGCGGTGGAAATGGCCTACGAGCAGTACTTC. This translates into CASSPAVEMAYEQYF.

V and J are TRBV18 and TRBJ2-7; tentatively, D is TRBD1 (6 bases). The V end was cut by 4 bases, the J end by 1 base, with 14 bases between. This CDR3 has 15 amino acids. Germline CDR1 KGHSH, CDR2 LQKENI. The CDR3 DNA reads as TGTGCCAGCTCACAGGACAGCGGCTCTTCCTACGAGCAGTACTTC. It specifies CASSQDSGSSYEQYF.

V and J are TRBV7-6 and TRBJ2-1; D perhaps matches TRBD2 (6 bases). Germline V gene sequence: CDR1 SGHVS, CDR2 FNYEAQ. There are 20 residues in the CDR3. Deletions cut 1 base from V and 2 bases from J, with 24 bases between. Here the CDR3 reads CASSLGGWGEAGNPYNEQFF. The CDR3 region has the DNA TGTGCCAGCAGCTTAGGTGGGTGGGGCGAGGCGGGAAACCCCTACAATGAGCAGTTCTTC. Full variable domain (remainder filled in from reference TRBV7-6 and TRBJ2-1): GAGVSQSPRYKVTKRGQDVALRCDPISGHVSLYWYRQALGQGPEFLTYFNYEAQQDKSGLPNDRFSAERPEGSISTLTIQRTEQRDSAMYRCASSLGGWGEAGNPYNEQFFGPGTRLTVL.

The J gene is TRBJ2-3, the V gene TRBV6-1; D remains ambiguous. V shed 0 bases and J shed 1 base, with 5 bases lying between them. The CDR3 is 14 amino acids. Germline V gene sequence: CDR1 MNHNS, CDR2 SASEGT. Here the CDR3 reads CASSEAPGTDTQYF. In DNA, the CDR3 is TGTGCCAGCAGTGAAGCTCCAGGCACAGATACGCAGTATTTT.

This CDR3 reads CAWSATGDFKFF. CDR3 DNA sequence: TGTGCCTGGAGTGCGACGGGAGATTTTAAGTTCTTC. This sequence joins TRBV30 and TRBJ2-1; TRBD2 might be the D (6 bases). V lost 1 base, J lost 14 bases, and 15 bases lay in between. The CDR3 has 12 residues. Germline CDR1 and CDR2: GTSNPN and SVGIG (reference sequence). Combining the CDR3 with reference TRBV30 and TRBJ2-1 gives the whole variable domain SQTIHQWPATLVQPVGSPLSLECTVEGTSNPNLYWYRQAAGRGLQLLFYSVGIGQISSEVPQNLSASRPQDRQFILSSKKLLLSDSGFYLCAWSATGDFKFFGPGTRLTVL.

The rearrangement uses TRBV30 and TRBJ1-4; the match to TRBD1 covers 7 bases. The V segment lost 3 bases and the J segment 0 bases; nucleotides outside the gene matches: 4. This CDR3 comprises 15 residues. Germline V lookup: CDR1 GTSNPN, CDR2 SVGIG (reference sequence). In nucleotides, the CDR3 is TGTGCCTGGAGAGGAGGGACAGCAACTAATGAAAAACTGTTTTTT. It yields the protein CAWRGGTATNEKLFF.

The chain is built from TRBV11-3 and TRBJ2-2; 12 bases fit TRBD2. The trim removed 5 bases at V and 5 bases at J, leaving 6 bases unmatched. From germline, CDR1 is SGHNT and CDR2 YENEEA. This CDR3 spans 16 amino acids. The CDR3 DNA follows: TGTGCCAGCAGCCTCCGGACTAGCGGGGCAACCGGGGAGCTGTTTTTT. It specifies CASSLRTSGATGELFF.

The gene calls are TRBV5-1 and TRBJ2-2; 7 bases are shared with TRBD1. The ends lost 4 bases at V and 6 bases at J; junction bases unmatched: 12. CDR1 is SGHRS, CDR2 YFSETQ, per germline. The CDR3 consists of 16 residues. This CDR3 is CASSQSRQGPAGELFF. The CDR3 DNA sequence: TGCGCCAGCAGCCAGAGCCGACAGGGTCCGGCCGGGGAGCTGTTTTTT.

This clone was found once. J is TRBJ1-2 and V is TRBV5-8; 9 bases fit TRBD1. Germline V lookup: CDR1 SGHTS, CDR2 YDEGEE. The CDR3 covers 15 residues. V gave up 4 bases and J gave up 8 bases; unmatched junction bases: 12. The CDR3 protein is CASSGTGTGIGGYTF. The CDR3 DNA reads as TGTGCCAGCAGCGGAACCGGGACAGGGATTGGCGGCTACACCTTC.

The chain couples TRBV5-4 to TRBJ1-1, with a tentative D call TRBD1 (5 bases). The V end was cut by 2 bases, the J end by 1 base, with 12 bases between. This CDR3 has 15 residues. The germline V gene has CDR1 SGHNT and CDR2 YYREEE (reference sequence). CDR3 amino acids: CASSLARGGNTEAFF. The CDR3 DNA follows: TGTGCCAGCAGCTTAGCGCGGGGCGGGAACACTGAAGCTTTCTTT.

This clone was observed once. J is TRBJ2-1 and V is TRBV18; D gene uncertain. V lost 0 bases and J lost 2, with 5 bases in between. CDR1 and CDR2 from the germline V gene are KGHSH and LQKENI. The CDR3 runs 14 residues. CDR3 protein: CASSPPSTYNEQFF. In nucleotides, the CDR3 is TGTGCCAGCTCACCACCGAGTACCTACAATGAGCAGTTCTTC. The variable domain in full, with the rest retrieved from reference TRBV18 and TRBJ2-1, is NAGVMQNPRHLVRRRGQEARLRCSPMKGHSHVYWYRQLPEEGLKFMVYLQKENIIDESGMPKERFSAEFPKEGPSILRIQQVVRGDSAAYFCASSPPSTYNEQFFGPGTRLTVL.

The chain recombines TRBV11-3 with TRBJ2-1; 12 bases match TRBD2. The germline V gene encodes CDR1 SGHNT and CDR2 YENEEA. V shed 5 bases and J 2 bases; nucleotides not matched to a gene: 7. This CDR3 is built from 17 residues. The CDR3 sequence is CASSLRLAGDTYNEQFF. CDR3 coding DNA: TGTGCCAGCAGCCTGAGACTAGCGGGGGATACCTACAATGAGCAGTTCTTC. Variable domain in full (rest from reference TRBV11-3 and TRBJ2-1): EAGVVQSPRYKIIEKKQPVAFWCNPISGHNTLYWYLQNLGQGPELLIRYENEEAVDDSQLPKDRFSAERLKGVDSTLKIQPAELGDSAVYLCASSLRLAGDTYNEQFFGPGTRLTVL.

The chain couples TRBV30 to TRBJ1-5; D not resolved. This CDR3 has 13 residues. The germline V gene encodes CDR1 GTSNPN and CDR2 SVGIG (reference sequence). Trimming stripped 2 bases from V and 7 bases from J, with 12 bases between. The CDR3 loop reads CAWSLKRNQPQHF. The CDR3 DNA sequence: TGTGCCTGGAGTTTGAAGAGGAACCAGCCCCAGCATTTT.

The J gene is TRBJ2-7, the V gene TRBV2; TRBD1 is a possible D gene (5 bases). Between the trimmed V and J ends, which lost 1 base and 2 bases, there was a span of 12 bases. Germline V gene lookup returns CDR1 SNHLY and CDR2 FYNNEI. The CDR3 spans 15 residues. Here the CDR3 reads CASSEGGARAYEQYF. CDR3 coding DNA: TGTGCCAGCAGTGAAGGTGGGGCTCGAGCCTACGAGCAGTACTTC.

The chain is built from TRBV7-3 and TRBJ1-1; D is perhaps TRBD1 (6 bases). The CDR3 consists of 14 residues. Trimming cost V 3 bases and J 1 base, with 9 bases left between them. From germline, CDR1 is SGHTA and CDR2 FQGTGA. The CDR3 region has the DNA TGTGCCAGCAGCTTCGGGACAAGGAACACTGAAGCTTTCTTT. Translated, it gives CASSFGTRNTEAFF.